A single sample gave rise to the 16 T cell receptor beta chains below, sequenced in a study of glioma-infiltrating T cells. TCR alpha and beta CDR3 regions were amplified from RNA using iRepertoire nested multiplex PCR. TCRdb passed the multiplex PCR reads through MiXCR, listing each CDR3 protein once. In the table there are 93,000 or so distinct CDR3 sequences, about 30% of which are singletons. Sequencing was carried out using glioma tissue, nonneoplastic brain tissue, or PBMCs (not recorded which). The receptors shown here come from a human donor with low-grade glioma or glioblastoma, undergoing nonglioma brain surgery, or in good health (not recorded which).

This clonotype was picked up many times. This chain links TRBV2 with TRBJ1-5; D perhaps matches TRBD1 (6 bases). Germline values: CDR1 SNHLY, CDR2 FYNNEI. V was trimmed by 4 bases and J by 2 bases, leaving 12 bases between them. The CDR3 length is 15 residues. CDR3 coding DNA: TGTGCCAGCAGTGGGGCAGGGGCGCGCAATCAGCCCCAGCATTTT. This codes for CASSGAGARNQPQHF.

This clonotype was seen repeatedly, ten times or more. The chain joins TRBV6-1 to TRBJ1-2, with D hard to call. Germline loops: CDR1 MNHNS, CDR2 SASEGT. The CDR3 spans 14 residues. V lost 5 bases, J lost 2 bases, and 12 bases lay in between. The CDR3 is CASSPLRHNYGYTF. The DNA of the CDR3 is TGTGCCAGCAGTCCTCTCAGACACAACTATGGCTACACCTTC.

This clonotype was detected ten times or more. The rearrangement links TRBV27 to TRBJ1-6; 7 nucleotides line up with TRBD1. CDR3 length: 15 residues. Unmatched junction bases numbered 5, after V lost 6 bases and J lost 3 bases. In germline, CDR1 is MNHEY, CDR2 SMNVEV (reference sequence). The CDR3 DNA is TGTGCCAGCAGCCCCCGGGACAGCTATAATTCACCCCTCCACTTT. Its protein is CASSPRDSYNSPLHF.

About this clonotype itself: A read error may be the cause here, since a much bigger clone is one base away. The chain has TRBV20-1 and TRBJ2-1, with TRBD2 identical over 14 bases. Germline V gene sequence: CDR1 DFQATT, CDR2 SNEGSKA (reference sequence). The CDR3 totals 14 residues. The CDR3 sequence is CILMTSGGVNEQFF. CDR3 coding DNA: TGCATCTTGATGACTAGCGGGGGGGTCAATGAGCAGTTCTTC.

This clonotype was observed at least ten times. This chain joins TRBV2 and TRBJ1-2; no clear D. Trimming pared 2 bases from V and 4 bases from J, leaving 11 bases between. The CDR3 covers 14 residues. The germline CDR1 and CDR2 sequences are SNHLY and FYNNEI. The CDR3 DNA reads as TGTGCCAGCAGTGAAAGGCCCCTGAGCTATGGCTACACCTTC. As protein: CASSERPLSYGYTF.

This clonotype was recorded many times. The chain combines TRBV27 with TRBJ2-1; tentatively, D is TRBD1 (5 bases). This CDR3 has 12 residues. Germline V CDR1 and CDR2: MNHEY, SMNVEV (reference sequence). Trimming removed 7 bases from V and 10 bases from J, with 14 bases in between. Here the CDR3 reads CASIHRKGEQFF. The DNA of the CDR3 is TGTGCCAGCATCCACCGGAAGGGGGAGCAGTTCTTC.

A word on this clonotype: This sequence may be a read error, since a much larger clone differs from it by one base. The chain recombines TRBV19 with TRBJ1-1, with 10 bases that match TRBD1. Germline trimming cut 5 bases from V and 1 base from J; bases unmatched to any gene: 7. CDR3 length: 16 amino acids. The germline CDR1 and CDR2 sequences are LNHDA and SQIVND (reference sequence). This CDR3 reads CASSPRQGAGNTEAFF. The CDR3 DNA sequence: TGTGCCAGTAGTCCACGACAGGGGGCCGGGAACACTGAAGCTTTCTTT.

This clonotype was detected ten times or more. V usage is TRBV20-1 and J usage is TRBJ1-1, with D possibly being TRBD1 (5 bases). The CDR3 covers 14 residues. CDR1 is DFQATT and CDR2 is SNEGSKA in the germline V gene (reference sequence). Trimming removed 4 bases at V and 6 bases at J, with 18 bases between. CDR3 nucleotide sequence: TGCAGTGCTACCAGGGCGAGTCTTGGCGCTGAAGCTTTCTTT. Translation: CSATRASLGAEAFF.

This clonotype was seen repeatedly, ten times or more. J is TRBJ2-1 and V is TRBV6-4, with D uncertain. The CDR3 runs to 14 residues. Trimming cost V 0 bases and J 4 bases, with 7 bases left between them. Germline V gene sequence: CDR1 MRHNA, CDR2 SNTAGT. The CDR3 sequence is CASSDSSGYNEQFF. In nucleotides, the CDR3 is TGTGCCAGCAGTGACTCATCAGGATACAATGAGCAGTTCTTC.

This sequence joins TRBV12-3 or TRBV12-4 and TRBJ1-1; a weak D match, TRBD1 (6 bases). This CDR3 region has 14 residues. V was pared by 2 bases and J by 5 bases, with 12 bases between. CDR3 sequence reads: CASSLSGVATEAFF. The CDR3 DNA is TGTGCCAGCAGTTTATCAGGGGTTGCGACTGAAGCTTTCTTT.

The chain recombines TRBV9 with TRBJ2-5; TRBD1 might be the D (6 bases). Trimming took off 3 bases at V and 7 bases at J, with 19 bases between the two ends. The CDR3 length is 15 residues. CDR1 is SGDLS, CDR2 YYNGEE, per germline. The CDR3 region has the DNA TGTGCCAGCAGCGCTCTAGGGGGACACGGGGCGACCCAGTACTTC. Residues: CASSALGGHGATQYF.

The chain is built from TRBV19 and TRBJ1-2; the D gene is possibly TRBD1 (6 bases). The V gene's germline CDR1 is LNHDA and CDR2 SQIVND (reference sequence). This CDR3 is built from 15 residues. V gave up 2 bases and J gave up 4 bases, with 14 bases separating them. CDR3 in amino acids: CASSIPGGRSYGYTF. For the CDR3, the DNA is TGTGCCAGTAGTATACCGGGGGGCCGCAGCTATGGCTACACCTTC.

This clonotype was seen at least ten times. This chain joins TRBV2 and TRBJ1-2; TRBD1 aligns across 8 bases. Germline CDR1 SNHLY, CDR2 FYNNEI. The CDR3 totals 14 residues. The V gene end was trimmed by 3 bases and the J gene end by 5 bases; junction bases not matched to a gene: 5. This CDR3 is CASSDPRTGYGYTF. The CDR3 nucleotides read TGTGCCAGCAGTGATCCTAGGACAGGGTATGGCTACACCTTC.

The chain is built from TRBV7-2 and TRBJ2-7, with D possibly matching TRBD1 (7 bases). CDR1 is SGHTA, CDR2 FQGNSA, per germline. With 3 bases removed from V and 3 bases from J, the gap between germline ends came to 15 bases. This CDR3 is built from 15 residues. This CDR3 is CASSLGSQGGYEQYF. The CDR3 DNA reads TGTGCCAGCAGCTTGGGCTCCCAGGGGGGCTACGAGCAGTACTTC.

The V call is TRBV3-1, the J call TRBJ1-2, with no clear D. CDR3 size: 17 residues. The ends were cut back, 0 bases at V and 4 bases at J, with 18 bases in the middle. Germline V lookup: CDR1 LGHDT, CDR2 YNNKEL (reference sequence). The DNA for the CDR3 is TGTGCCAGCAGCCAAGATGGGTCAGGCAAAATCCTCTATGGCTACACCTTC. Encoded protein: CASSQDGSGKILYGYTF.

This clonotype was counted ten times or more. V and J are TRBV29-1 and TRBJ2-5; tentative D call: TRBD2 (6 bases). V was shortened by 6 bases and J by 2 bases, with 10 bases between the two germline ends. The CDR3 consists of 12 residues. CDR1 and CDR2 (germline): SQVTM, ANQGSEA. CDR3 region: CSVGGMQETQYF. The CDR3 coding sequence is TGCAGCGTAGGCGGGATGCAAGAGACCCAGTACTTC.